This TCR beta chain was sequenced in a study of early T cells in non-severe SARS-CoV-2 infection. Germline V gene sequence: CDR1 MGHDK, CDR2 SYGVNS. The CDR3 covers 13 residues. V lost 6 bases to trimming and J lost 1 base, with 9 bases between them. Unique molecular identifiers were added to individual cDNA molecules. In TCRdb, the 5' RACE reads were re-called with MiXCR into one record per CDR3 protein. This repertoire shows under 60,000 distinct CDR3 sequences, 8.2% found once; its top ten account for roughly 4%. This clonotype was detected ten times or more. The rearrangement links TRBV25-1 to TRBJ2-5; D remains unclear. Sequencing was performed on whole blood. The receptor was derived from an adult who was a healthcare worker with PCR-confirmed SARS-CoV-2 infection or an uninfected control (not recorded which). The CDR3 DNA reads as TGTGCCAGCAGGGGCGCCAGCCAAGAGACCCAGTACTTC. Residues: CASRGASQETQYF.